The 23 T cell receptor beta chains in this list originate from one sample, sequenced in a study of CD8 T cells in Susac syndrome. It was with random hexamers that 0.5 to 1 ug RNA was reverse transcribed. Using its own MiXCR run on the immunoSEQ multiplex PCR reads, TCRdb lists one record per CDR3 protein. In the table there are more than 95,000 distinct CDR3 sequences, around 94% of which are singletons. The sequenced material came from CD8+ T cells from PBMCs. The source is a human donor with Susac syndrome.

This chain connects TRBV9 to TRBJ2-2; D is ambiguous. Germline V gene lookup returns CDR1 SGDLS and CDR2 YYNGEE. This CDR3 contains 15 residues. Trimming removed 3 bases from V and 6 bases from J, with 15 bases in between. This CDR3 is CASSAETRGPGELFF. As DNA, the CDR3 is TGTGCCAGCAGCGCAGAAACGAGAGGCCCCGGGGAGCTGTTTTTT. Complete variable domain (other parts from reference TRBV9 and TRBJ2-2): DSGVTQTPKHLITATGQRVTLRCSPRSGDLSVYWYQQSLDQGLQFLIQYYNGEERAKGNILERFSAQQFPDLHSELNLSSLELGDSALYFCASSAETRGPGELFFGEGSRLTVL.

V and J are TRBV9 and TRBJ2-2; no reliable D call. Trimming left V 1 base short and J 6 bases short, with 7 bases between. The CDR3 contains 13 residues. CDR1 and CDR2 from the germline V gene are SGDLS and YYNGEE. Here the CDR3 DNA reads TGTGCCAGCAGCGTAAATGGGCCCGGGGAGCTGTTTTTT. This codes for CASSVNGPGELFF.

The chain is built from TRBV6-5 and TRBJ1-1, with 11 bases fitting TRBD1. J gave up 7 bases and V 2 bases, and 3 bases lay outside the gene matches. Germline CDR1 reads MNHEY; CDR2 reads SVGAGI. This CDR3 region has 14 residues. CDR3 nucleotide sequence: TGTGCCAGCAGTTACGGGACAGGGGGTGATGAAGCTTTCTTT. Protein: CASSYGTGGDEAFF.

This clonotype was found a few times. The chain recombines TRBV20-1 with TRBJ2-7, with 8 positions matching TRBD1. The length of the CDR3 is 18 residues. Germline V lookup: CDR1 DFQATT, CDR2 SNEGSKA (reference sequence). Trimming removed 0 bases from V and 3 bases from J; junction bases left unmatched: 16. The CDR3 nucleotides are TGCAGTGCTAGAGATCCTGAAGGGATGACAGGGGTGAACTACGAGCAGTACTTC. Translating it yields CSARDPEGMTGVNYEQYF.

The V call is TRBV25-1, the J call TRBJ2-6; no firm D call. CDR3 size: 13 residues. Germline CDR1 is MGHDK and CDR2 is SYGVNS. The germline V and J ends were trimmed by 6 bases and 0 bases, with 3 bases remaining between them. The CDR3 bases are TGTGCCAGCAGGCTCTCTGGGGCCAACGTCCTGACTTTC. Its protein product is CASRLSGANVLTF.

The CDR3 DNA sequence: TGCGCCAGCAGCCAAAGAGACGGAGGCTATGGCTACACCTTC. Its protein product is CASSQRDGGYGYTF. V is TRBV4-3 and J is TRBJ1-2; no reliable D call. Trimming stripped 2 bases from V and 4 bases from J, with 11 bases between. The CDR3 is 14 amino acids. Germline CDR1 is LGHNA and CDR2 is YSLEER.

The chain couples TRBV20-1 to TRBJ2-5; D uncertain. The CDR3 consists of 14 residues. In germline, CDR1 is DFQATT, CDR2 SNEGSKA (reference sequence). The ends were cut back, 3 bases at V and 5 bases at J, with 16 bases in the middle. Here the CDR3 DNA reads TGCAGTGCTAGCCCCAGGACCTCACAGGAGACCCAGTACTTC. This sequence encodes CSASPRTSQETQYF.

This chain connects TRBV7-6 to TRBJ2-3; the match to TRBD2 covers 13 bases. The trim removed 4 bases at V and 6 bases at J, leaving 10 bases unmatched. The V gene's germline CDR1 is SGHVS and CDR2 FNYEAQ. The CDR3 is 17 amino acids. The DNA for the CDR3 is TGTGCCAGCAGCTCACCACTAGCGGGAGGGGAAGATGATACGCAGTATTTT. Protein sequence: CASSSPLAGGEDDTQYF.

V gene TRBV12-3 or TRBV12-4 combines with J gene TRBJ2-7, with 7 bases lining up with TRBD2. Losses at the gene ends were 1 base for V and 2 bases for J; bases not matched to a gene: 2. The CDR3 has 14 residues. CDR3 region: CASSLGRGAYEQYF. The CDR3 coding sequence is TGTGCCAGCAGTTTAGGCCGGGGGGCCTACGAGCAGTACTTC.

The rearrangement joins TRBV7-9 to TRBJ1-2; D is uncertain. CDR3 length: 12 amino acids. The germline CDR1 and CDR2 sequences are SEHNR and FQNEAQ (reference sequence). V was pared by 2 bases and J by 4 bases, with 5 bases between. CDR3 sequence: CASSLRFYGYTF. The CDR3 nucleotides are TGTGCCAGCAGCTTACGGTTCTATGGCTACACCTTC.

V usage is TRBV4-2 and J usage is TRBJ2-5, with TRBD2 matching 7 bases. There are 16 residues in the CDR3. The V gene's germline CDR1 is LGHNA and CDR2 YNFKEQ. V lost 4 bases to trimming and J lost 4 bases; unmatched junction nucleotides: 12. The CDR3 DNA is TGTGCCAGCAGCCGCCGCGTCGCGGGAGAGGGAGAGACCCAGTACTTC. This sequence encodes CASSRRVAGEGETQYF.

The V gene is TRBV5-4, the J gene TRBJ2-3; tentatively, D is TRBD2 (5 bases). The ends were cut back, 3 bases at V and 0 bases at J, with 14 bases in the middle. This CDR3 has 16 residues. Germline V gene data show CDR1 as SGHNT and CDR2 as YYREEE (reference sequence). The CDR3 loop is CASSWGDLPSTDTQYF. The CDR3 nucleotides read TGTGCCAGCAGCTGGGGAGACTTACCTAGCACAGATACGCAGTATTTT.

This chain joins TRBV20-1 and TRBJ2-5; 10 nucleotides match TRBD2. The CDR3 runs 14 residues. Germline trimming cut 6 bases from V and 4 bases from J; bases unmatched to any gene: 8. Germline CDR1 DFQATT, CDR2 SNEGSKA (reference sequence). CDR3 nucleotides: TGCAGTGCGGCCCCGATAGCGGGAGGAGAGACCCAGTACTTC. Its protein product is CSAAPIAGGETQYF.

The V call is TRBV6-5, the J call TRBJ2-1, with 12 bases aligning to TRBD1. Looked up from germline, CDR1 is MNHEY and CDR2 is SVGAGI. V trimming: 5 bases; J trimming: 6 bases; junction bases outside the gene matches: 2. The CDR3 extends over 14 amino acids. CDR3 nucleotides: TGTGCCAGCAGTCAGGGACAGGGGGCCAATGAGCAGTTCTTC. It encodes CASSQGQGANEQFF.

This chain uses TRBV30 with TRBJ2-7, with D tentatively TRBD2 (5 bases). The germline CDR1 and CDR2 sequences are GTSNPN and SVGIG (reference sequence). The CDR3 length is 13 residues. Trimming took off 1 base at V and 4 bases at J, with 11 bases between the two ends. CDR3 region: CAWSDGVGYEQYF. The CDR3 DNA reads as TGTGCCTGGAGTGACGGGGTTGGATACGAGCAGTACTTC.

The chain has TRBV20-1 and TRBJ2-1; D gene uncertain. The CDR3 totals 12 residues. V lost 0 bases, J lost 5 bases, and 5 bases lay in between. Germline CDR1 reads DFQATT; CDR2 reads SNEGSKA (reference sequence). The CDR3 sequence: CSARDRDNEQFF. In nucleotides, the CDR3 is TGCAGTGCTAGAGATAGAGACAATGAGCAGTTCTTC.

The V gene is TRBV7-6, the J gene TRBJ1-2; 7 bases map to TRBD1. Germline lookup yields CDR1 SGHVS and CDR2 FNYEAQ. J was trimmed by 8 bases and V by 5 bases; bases with no gene match: 8. The CDR3 has 13 amino acids. The CDR3 region is CASSNRQGDGYTF. The CDR3 DNA reads TGTGCCAGCAGCAACAGACAGGGCGACGGCTACACCTTC. Using reference TRBV7-6 and TRBJ1-2 for the parts outside the CDR3, the full variable domain is GAGVSQSPRYKVTKRGQDVALRCDPISGHVSLYWYRQALGQGPEFLTYFNYEAQQDKSGLPNDRFSAERPEGSISTLTIQRTEQRDSAMYRCASSNRQGDGYTFGSGTRLTVV.

V is TRBV7-2 and J is TRBJ2-7; D not resolved. Trimming removed 5 bases at V and 3 bases at J, with 11 bases between. Germline loops: CDR1 SGHTA, CDR2 FQGNSA. The CDR3 loop spans 13 amino acids. The CDR3: CASSITPDYEQYF. The CDR3 DNA is TGTGCCAGCAGCATTACACCCGACTACGAGCAGTACTTC.

The chain is built from TRBV13 and TRBJ2-1, with 7 nucleotides matching TRBD1. J gave up 8 bases and V 1 base, and 5 bases lay outside the gene matches. CDR3 length: 14 amino acids. CDR1 PRHDT and CDR2 FYEKMQ come from the germline V gene (reference sequence). The CDR3 is CASSLEGATDEQFF. CDR3 DNA: TGTGCCAGCAGCTTAGAGGGGGCGACGGATGAGCAGTTCTTC. The full variable domain, with the rest looked up from reference TRBV13 and TRBJ2-1, is AAGVIQSPRHLIKEKRETATLKCYPIPRHDTVYWYQQGPGQDPQFLISFYEKMQSDKGSIPDRFSAQQFSDYHSELNMSSLELGDSALYFCASSLEGATDEQFFGPGTRLTVL.

V gene TRBV27 combines with J gene TRBJ2-7; D is perhaps TRBD1 (5 bases). CDR3 size: 13 residues. Trimming left V 10 bases short and J 0 bases short, with 13 bases between. Per the germline V gene, CDR1 is MNHEY and CDR2 is SMNVEV (reference sequence). CDR3 coding DNA: TGTGCCACCCGAGAGACAGACTCCTACGAGCAGTACTTC. This sequence encodes CATRETDSYEQYF.

The chain uses TRBV7-9 and TRBJ2-7; TRBD1 matches 7 bases. Germline V gene data show CDR1 as SEHNR and CDR2 as FQNEAQ (reference sequence). The CDR3 is 13 amino acids. J gave up 9 bases and V 4 bases, and 9 bases lay outside the gene matches. CDR3 DNA sequence: TGTGCCAGCAGCTCATCGGACAGGATCGGGCAGTACTTC. This sequence encodes CASSSSDRIGQYF.

This sequence joins TRBV27 and TRBJ1-1, with D possibly TRBD1 on 5 matching bases. Looked up from germline, CDR1 is MNHEY and CDR2 is SMNVEV (reference sequence). The V gene lost 5 bases and the J gene lost 10 bases, with 11 bases spanning the gap. The CDR3 loop spans 11 amino acids. The CDR3: CASSKSGRAFF. Here the CDR3 DNA reads TGTGCCAGCAGTAAGTCAGGGAGAGCTTTCTTT.

The count of this clonotype is one. This chain connects TRBV20-1 to TRBJ1-2, with a weak D call TRBD1 (5 bases). The CDR3 contains 13 residues. Trimming removed 5 bases from V and 6 bases from J, with 16 bases in between. Looked up from germline, CDR1 is DFQATT and CDR2 is SNEGSKA (reference sequence). CDR3 in amino acids: CSAPGTEGHGYTF. CDR3 nucleotides: TGCAGTGCTCCCGGGACGGAGGGCCATGGCTACACCTTC.